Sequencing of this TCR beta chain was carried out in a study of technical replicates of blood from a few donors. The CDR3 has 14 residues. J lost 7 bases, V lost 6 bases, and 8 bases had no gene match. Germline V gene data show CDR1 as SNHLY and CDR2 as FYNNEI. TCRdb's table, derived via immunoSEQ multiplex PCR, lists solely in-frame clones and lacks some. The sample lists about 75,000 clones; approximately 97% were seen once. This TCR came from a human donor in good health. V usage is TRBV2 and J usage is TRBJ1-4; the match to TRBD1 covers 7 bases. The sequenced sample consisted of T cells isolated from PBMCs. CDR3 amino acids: CASRPRGQSEKLFF. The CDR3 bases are TGTGCCAGCAGACCTAGGGGACAGAGTGAAAAACTGTTTTTT.